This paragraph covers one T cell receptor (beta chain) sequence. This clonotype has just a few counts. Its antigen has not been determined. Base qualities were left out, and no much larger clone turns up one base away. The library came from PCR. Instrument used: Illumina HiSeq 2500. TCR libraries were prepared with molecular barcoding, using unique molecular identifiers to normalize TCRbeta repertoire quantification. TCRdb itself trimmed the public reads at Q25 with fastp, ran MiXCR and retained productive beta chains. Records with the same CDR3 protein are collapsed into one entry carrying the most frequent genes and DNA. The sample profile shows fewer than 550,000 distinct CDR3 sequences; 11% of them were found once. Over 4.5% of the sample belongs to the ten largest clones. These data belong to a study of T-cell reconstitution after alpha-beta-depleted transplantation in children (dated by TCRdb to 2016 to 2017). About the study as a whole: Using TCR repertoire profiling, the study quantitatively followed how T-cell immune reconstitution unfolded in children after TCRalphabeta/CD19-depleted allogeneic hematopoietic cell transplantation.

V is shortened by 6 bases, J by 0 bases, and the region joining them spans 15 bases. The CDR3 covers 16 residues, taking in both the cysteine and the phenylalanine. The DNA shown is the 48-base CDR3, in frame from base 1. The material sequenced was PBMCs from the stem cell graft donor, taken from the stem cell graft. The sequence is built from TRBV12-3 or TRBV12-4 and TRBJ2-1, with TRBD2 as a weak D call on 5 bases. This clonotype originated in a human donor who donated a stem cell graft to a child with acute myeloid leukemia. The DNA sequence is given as TGTGCCAGCAGCCCCCTAGCCCAGAGCTCCTACAATGAGCAGTTCTTC. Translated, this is CASSPLAQSSYNEQFF.